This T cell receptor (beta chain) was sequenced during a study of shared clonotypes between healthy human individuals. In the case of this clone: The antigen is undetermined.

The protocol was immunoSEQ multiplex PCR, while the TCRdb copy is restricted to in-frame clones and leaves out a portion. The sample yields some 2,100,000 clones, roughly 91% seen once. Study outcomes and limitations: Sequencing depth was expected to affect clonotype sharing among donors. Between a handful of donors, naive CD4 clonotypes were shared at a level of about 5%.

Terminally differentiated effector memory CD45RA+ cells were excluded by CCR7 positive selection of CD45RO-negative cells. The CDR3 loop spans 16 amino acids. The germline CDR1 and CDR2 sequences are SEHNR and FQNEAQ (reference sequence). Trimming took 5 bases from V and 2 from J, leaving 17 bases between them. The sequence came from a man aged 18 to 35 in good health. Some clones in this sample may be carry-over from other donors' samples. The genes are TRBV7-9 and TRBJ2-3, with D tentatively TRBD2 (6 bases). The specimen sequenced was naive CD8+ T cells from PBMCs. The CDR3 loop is CASSPTGSFNTDTQYF. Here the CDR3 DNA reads TGTGCCAGCAGCCCTACCGGGAGTTTTAACACAGATACGCAGTATTTT.